What follows are 24 T cell receptor beta chains derived from one specimen sequenced in a study of CD8 T cells in ankylosing spondylitis. TCRdb called the 5' RACE reads again in MiXCR, with one record for every CDR3 protein. The sample lists roughly 230,000 distinct CDR3 sequences, approximately 8% occurring once. The sequenced sample consisted of blood, either unsorted or a sorted T cell fraction (not recorded which). These receptors originate from a female donor with ankylosing spondylitis or in good health (not recorded which).

Turning to this clonotype: This clone may be a read error of a much larger clone one base away. The gene calls are TRBV7-2 and TRBJ2-1; 8 positions match TRBD2. This CDR3 region has 15 residues. CDR1 is SGHTA, CDR2 FQGNSA, per germline. CDR3 DNA sequence: TGTGCCAGCAGCTTAGCCGGACTAGCAGACAATGAGCAGCTCTTC. Amino acid sequence: CASSLAGLADNEQLF. Full variable domain (missing parts from reference TRBV7-2 and TRBJ2-1): GAGVSQSPSNKVTEKGKDVELRCDPISGHTALYWYRQSLGQGLEFLIYFQGNSAPDKSGLPSDRFSAERTGGSVSTLTIQRTQQEDSAVYLCASSLAGLADNEQLFGPGTRLTVL.

The table lists this clonotype with many counts. The V gene is TRBV20-1, the J gene TRBJ1-1; weak D call: TRBD1 (5 bases). Germline V CDR1 and CDR2: DFQATT, SNEGSKA (reference sequence). Trimming removed 1 base at V and 9 bases at J, with 15 bases between. This CDR3 comprises 13 residues. This CDR3 reads CSARGGRDPQAFF. The CDR3 nucleotides read TGCAGTGCTAGAGGGGGCAGAGACCCTCAAGCTTTCTTT.

The table lists this clonotype with many counts. This rearrangement joins TRBV5-1 to TRBJ1-1; possibly TRBD1 for D (5 bases). The germline gives CDR1 SGHRS, CDR2 YFSETQ. Trimming stripped 1 base from V and 3 bases from J, with 13 bases between. The CDR3 consists of 15 residues. CDR3 DNA sequence: TGCGCCAGCAGCTTGATACCAGGGTTGGACACTGAAGCTTTCTTT. The encoded protein is CASSLIPGLDTEAFF. Based on the CDR3 plus reference TRBV5-1 and TRBJ1-1, the full variable domain is KAGVTQTPRYLIKTRGQQVTLSCSPISGHRSVSWYQQTPGQGLQFLFEYFSETQRNKGNFPGRFSGRQFSNSRSEMNVSTLELGDSALYLCASSLIPGLDTEAFFGQGTRLTVV.

Comment on this clonotype: This may be a read error, as it is one base from a much larger clone. The chain employs TRBV7-6 and TRBJ1-4, with TRBD1 as a possible D gene (5 bases). There are 15 residues in the CDR3. Per germline, CDR1 SGHVS and CDR2 FNYEAQ. The CDR3 bases are TGTGCCAGCAGCTCGGGACCCGCAACTAATGGAAAACTGTTTTTT. Translating gives CASSSGPATNGKLFF.

Ten or more counts support this clonotype. V gene TRBV20-1 combines with J gene TRBJ1-5; the match to TRBD1 covers 8 bases. The CDR3 runs 17 residues. V lost 2 bases and J lost 0; bases outside the gene matches: 9. Germline V gives CDR1 DFQATT, CDR2 SNEGSKA (reference sequence). The CDR3 DNA is TGCAGTGCTAGACACGGACAGGGAGCCTATAGCAATCAGCCCCAGCATTTT. It specifies CSARHGQGAYSNQPQHF.

The gene calls are TRBV20-1 and TRBJ2-1, with D hard to call. Germline values: CDR1 DFQATT, CDR2 SNEGSKA (reference sequence). The V end was cut by 2 bases, the J end by 8 bases, with 10 bases between. CDR3 length: 12 residues. The CDR3 region is CSARQFLYEQFF. The DNA of the CDR3 is TGCAGTGCTAGACAGTTTTTATATGAGCAGTTCTTC.

A note on this clonotype: Given a much more abundant clone one base away, this may be a read error. The V and J genes are TRBV2 and TRBJ2-2, with D unclear. Germline CDR1 is SNHLY and CDR2 is FYNNEI. CDR3 length: 16 amino acids. V was trimmed by 10 bases and J by 0 bases, leaving 18 bases between them. In DNA form, the CDR3 reads TGTGCCACCAGACTCCTTGGGCGGTCGAACACCGGGGAGCTGTTTTTT. It yields the protein CATRLLGRSNTGELFF.

There are many counts of this clonotype. The CDR3 protein is CASRGTREGTQYF. Here the CDR3 DNA reads TGTGCCAGCAGGGGGACAAGGGAGGGTACGCAGTATTTT. J is TRBJ2-3 and V is TRBV6-1; the D gene is possibly TRBD2 (7 bases). CDR1 MNHNS and CDR2 SASEGT come from the germline V gene. The V end lost 6 bases, the J end lost 8 bases, and 15 bases lay between the germline ends. The CDR3 runs 13 residues.

This clonotype was recorded at least ten times. The chain employs TRBV19 and TRBJ2-3; 15 nucleotides line up with TRBD2. V shed 7 bases and J 6 bases; nucleotides not matched to a gene: 17. The CDR3 sequence is 19 residues long. The germline gives CDR1 LNHDA, CDR2 SQIVND (reference sequence). The CDR3 DNA follows: TGTGCCAGTACCATTCAGACTATCGCCGGGACTAGCGGGAGGGATACGCAGTATTTT. Its protein is CASTIQTIAGTSGRDTQYF.

The sample holds many counts of this clonotype. J is TRBJ1-1 and V is TRBV10-3; D gene ambiguous. CDR1 is ENHRY, CDR2 SYGVKD, per germline. Trimming stripped 3 bases from V and 1 base from J, with 3 bases between. CDR3 length: 12 residues. The CDR3 bases are TGTGCCATCAGTGACAGGAACACTGAAGCTTTCTTT. As protein: CAISDRNTEAFF.

This clonotype was recorded many times. The chain links TRBV12-3 or TRBV12-4 to TRBJ1-5; unclear D gene. V lost 1 base, J lost 6 bases, and 7 bases lay in between. CDR3 length: 13 amino acids. CDR3 in amino acids: CASSLGPGQPQHF. CDR3 coding DNA: TGTGCCAGCAGTTTAGGCCCGGGTCAGCCCCAGCATTTT.

This clonotype was seen repeatedly, ten times or more. The chain combines TRBV20-1 with TRBJ2-6, with a weak D call TRBD1 (5 bases). This CDR3 has 15 amino acids. Germline V gene data show CDR1 as DFQATT and CDR2 as SNEGSKA (reference sequence). V was clipped by 3 bases and J by 1 base, with 10 bases between them. This CDR3 reads CSARNRRSGANVLTF. The CDR3 DNA follows: TGCAGTGCTAGGAACAGGAGATCTGGGGCCAACGTCCTGACTTTC.

There are many counts of this clonotype. V is TRBV4-3 and J is TRBJ2-7, with no clear D. The CDR3 extends over 13 amino acids. Germline V gene sequence: CDR1 LGHNA, CDR2 YSLEER. The germline V and J ends were trimmed by 4 bases and 2 bases, with 9 bases remaining between them. For the CDR3, the DNA is TGCGCCAGCAGCCTATCAATCCCCTACGAGCAGTACTTC. As protein: CASSLSIPYEQYF.

Many counts were recorded for this clonotype. The V and J genes are TRBV5-1 and TRBJ2-3; tentative D call: TRBD2 (5 bases). CDR1 is SGHRS and CDR2 is YFSETQ in the germline V gene. V was trimmed by 4 bases and J by 6 bases, leaving 12 bases between them. The CDR3 has 13 amino acids. CDR3 loop: CASSATSLDTQYF. The CDR3 nucleotides are TGCGCCAGCAGCGCCACTAGTCTCGATACGCAGTATTTT.

This clonotype has at least ten counts. The chain joins TRBV5-1 to TRBJ2-1, with 8 positions matching TRBD2. The V gene's germline CDR1 is SGHRS and CDR2 YFSETQ. The CDR3 length is 16 residues. Trimming removed 3 bases from V and 5 bases from J; junction bases left unmatched: 10. Written as DNA, the CDR3 is TGCGCCAGCAGCTGGAGGGTAGCGGGAATTAACAATGAGCAGTTCTTC. Translating gives CASSWRVAGINNEQFF. The full variable domain, rest sourced from reference TRBV5-1 and TRBJ2-1, is KAGVTQTPRYLIKTRGQQVTLSCSPISGHRSVSWYQQTPGQGLQFLFEYFSETQRNKGNFPGRFSGRQFSNSRSEMNVSTLELGDSALYLCASSWRVAGINNEQFFGPGTRLTVL.

In this sample, this clonotype turned up many times. This chain connects TRBV5-1 to TRBJ1-1; D not certain. Trimming pared 4 bases from V and 0 bases from J, leaving 13 bases between. There are 15 residues in the CDR3. The germline V gene encodes CDR1 SGHRS and CDR2 YFSETQ. CDR3 amino acids: CASSPEPGLNTEAFF. The CDR3 coding sequence is TGCGCCAGCAGCCCGGAACCCGGACTGAACACTGAAGCTTTCTTT.

A single count supports this clonotype. This chain uses TRBV6-5 with TRBJ2-5; D is ambiguous. This CDR3 is built from 15 residues. Germline CDR1 and CDR2: MNHEY and SVGAGI. Trimming took 1 base from V and 1 from J, leaving 10 bases between them. CDR3 region: CASSYLGGVQETQYF. CDR3 coding DNA: TGTGCCAGCAGTTACTTGGGCGGAGTCCAAGAGACCCAGTACTTC.

J is TRBJ2-1 and V is TRBV5-1; TRBD2 matches 9 bases. The V gene end was trimmed by 1 base and the J gene end by 6 bases; junction bases not matched to a gene: 2. This CDR3 region has 14 residues. Looked up from germline, CDR1 is SGHRS and CDR2 is YFSETQ. As DNA, the CDR3 is TGCGCCAGCAGCTTGATAGCGGGAGCCAATGAGCAGTTCTTC. Its protein product is CASSLIAGANEQFF.

This clonotype appeared many times. V is TRBV20-1 and J is TRBJ2-7; 7 nucleotides match TRBD2. The CDR3 loop spans 13 amino acids. V trimming: 6 bases; J trimming: 6 bases; junction bases outside the gene matches: 11. Germline V CDR1 and CDR2: DFQATT, SNEGSKA (reference sequence). The CDR3 spells CSAPRRELREQYF. CDR3 sequence (DNA): TGCAGTGCCCCCAGGCGGGAGCTCCGCGAGCAGTACTTC.

This clonotype has ten or more counts. V gene TRBV29-1 combines with J gene TRBJ2-7; 8 bases fit TRBD2. The CDR3 covers 16 residues. With V trimmed by 1 base and J by 4 bases, 12 bases remained unmatched. Germline-derived CDR1 and CDR2 are SQVTM and ANQGSEA. CDR3 in DNA: TGCAGCGTTGAAGGACGGGGGGGCAGTTTGTCATACGAGCAGTACTTC. It is translated as CSVEGRGGSLSYEQYF.

This clonotype was recorded a few times. The chain has TRBV9 and TRBJ2-3, with TRBD2 identical over 13 bases. V dropped 3 bases and J dropped 3; count of bases not matched to a gene: 10. The CDR3 contains 18 residues. In germline, CDR1 is SGDLS, CDR2 YYNGEE. The CDR3 DNA reads TGTGCCAGCAGCGCAAGAACCGGGACTAGCGGGATTACAGATACGCAGTATTTT. Protein: CASSARTGTSGITDTQYF.

This clonotype was counted many times. The chain couples TRBV20-1 to TRBJ1-4; 9 bases fit TRBD1. This CDR3 spans 16 amino acids. The V segment lost 3 bases and the J segment 4 bases; nucleotides outside the gene matches: 9. CDR1 and CDR2 (germline): DFQATT, SNEGSKA (reference sequence). CDR3 nucleotides: TGCAGTGCTAGGGGAGACAGGGGGTACCTTAATGAAAAACTGTTTTTT. It is translated as CSARGDRGYLNEKLFF.

This clonotype was found many times. The CDR3 loop reads CSVGGGRPSYNEQFF. CDR3 DNA sequence: TGCAGCGTAGGAGGCGGGAGACCCTCCTACAATGAGCAGTTCTTC. J is TRBJ2-1 and V is TRBV29-1; 7 bases are a match to TRBD2. Trimming removed 6 bases from V and 0 bases from J; junction bases left unmatched: 8. CDR1 is SQVTM and CDR2 is ANQGSEA in the germline V gene. The CDR3 runs 15 residues.

The table lists this clonotype with a few counts. The rearrangement joins TRBV6-2 or TRBV6-3 to TRBJ2-5; D might be TRBD2 (5 bases). The CDR3 loop spans 14 amino acids. Deletions cut 7 bases from V and 7 bases from J, with 19 bases between. Germline CDR1 reads MNHEY; CDR2 reads SVGEGT. The CDR3 reads CASTPTGSLGTQYF. CDR3 DNA: TGTGCCAGCACCCCGACGGGATCCTTGGGGACCCAGTACTTC.